This T cell receptor beta chain was observed in a study of blood T cell repertoires in COVID-19. The CDR3 covers 14 residues. Germline V gene lookup returns CDR1 SNHLY and CDR2 FYNNEI. V lost 4 bases and J 8 bases, leaving 17 bases between the germline ends. Enrollees, roughly 18 to 90 years old, lived in around 23 US areas. How the authors handled the data: It was from reference gene primer amplification that nucleated cell counts were estimated. Clones were read by immunoSEQ multiplex PCR, and TCRdb kept only the in-frame ones, dropping some. The V and J calls and clone size are taken from that table; D and trimming were inferred from the DNA. The data contain about 260,000 clones, about nine tenths of them singletons.

The source of this sequence is a woman between 40 and 55 years old with acute COVID-19. Sequences were obtained from PBMCs or T cells enriched from blood (not recorded which). The rearrangement uses TRBV2 and TRBJ1-2; D gene uncertain. CDR3 residues: CASSVGAERGGYTF. In nucleotides, the CDR3 is TGTGCCAGCAGTGTAGGTGCAGAACGCGGAGGCTACACCTTC.